This T cell receptor beta chain derives from a study of read filtering for tumor transcriptome and immune sequencing (dated by TCRdb to 2019 to 2021). With regard to the full study: The cohort was composed of some 17 male and some 15 female patients, with a mean age of roughly 70 years and an age range of roughly 47 to 80. Under revised international staging, about eight patients fell into R-ISS I, some 15 into R-ISS II and roughly 7 into R-ISS III. After DNase treatment, whole-transcriptome libraries were prepared with the TruSeq RNA Access Library Prep Kit. Per sample, about 4.05 to 10.27 million TCR-region mapped reads were obtained with IR-seq, compared with only roughly 80 to 1273 with RNA-seq. Using the same bone marrow samples, the study compared TCR repertoires obtained by targeted immune repertoire sequencing with those obtained by bulk whole-transcriptome sequencing. One of the main goals was to work out a read-filtering strategy for immune repertoire data, in particular whether clonotypes backed by only a single read should be removed.

The research as a whole found: The sorted CD138-negative fraction was not purified T cells but a mixed bone marrow immune population. IR-seq captured clonotypes at much higher depth and more reliably than RNA-seq, and smaller IR-seq throughput sufficed to identify most shared clonotypes. Removing single-read clonotypes increased the correlation between IR-seq and RNA-seq shared clonotype proportions. In IR-seq, around 85% of clonotypes but approximately 4% of total reads were represented by single-read clonotypes, whereas in RNA-seq, around 73% of clonotypes and approximately 44% of reads were represented by single-read clonotypes.

The Immunoverse kit was used to build TCR libraries from 400 ng RNA, with molecular barcoded adaptors covering alpha/delta and beta/gamma chains. TCR library preparation was performed with the same RNA that was used for transcriptome sequencing. An Illumina HiSeq 4000 with 2 x 150 cycles was used to sequence the TCR libraries. Per the source publication's procedure: TCR reads were aligned to human V, D, J and C references and assembled into CDR3 clonotypes with MiXCR, including quality filtering and error correction. The tcR package in R was used to analyze clonotype counts and gene usage diversity. Raw mapping reads were checked after the RNA-seq reads had been mapped by STAR aligner version 2.5.3a onto the human GRCh37 genome. To test how sequencing depth affected the clonotypes detected, IR-seq fastq files were randomly downsampled with Seqtk 1.3. Through fastp at Q25 and MiXCR, TCRdb rebuilt clones from the public reads, retaining in-frame beta chains. Rows with one shared CDR3 protein collapse into an entry with the most common genes and DNA. The V and J calls were determined by TCRdb, not by the authors. The sample has 90,000 to 95,000 distinct CDR3 sequences on record, about 22% of them singletons. The top ten hold over 10% of the sample.

This clonotype came up a few times. What this receptor recognizes is not known. The input lacks base qualities; no much larger clone sits a single base away. Bone marrow was sampled from every patient at the time of active disease. Ficoll-Hypaque density gradient centrifugation was used to isolate bone marrow mononuclear cells. Myeloma plasma cells were removed and CD138-negative cells were obtained by negative selection following labeling with CD138 magnetic microbeads on a MACS separator. Flow cytometry with CD138 antibodies on an Attune NxT was used to check how pure the isolated cells were. TRIzol reagent was used to extract total RNA, and a NanoDrop spectrophotometer was used to quantify the extracted RNA. For each patient, the CD138-negative bone marrow sample underwent paired RNA-seq and IR-seq. Trimming at the junction amounts to 4 bases on V and 1 base on J, and the germline ends lie 10 bases apart. CDR1 and CDR2, looked up from the germline V gene (reference sequence), are LNHDA and SQIVND. There are 14 amino acids in the CDR3, from cysteine to phenylalanine inclusive. Of the read, only the CDR3 DNA is kept; its 42 bases are in frame from base 1.

Sequencing was performed on a population of CD138-negative cells sorted from bone marrow. The sample's cell subset or site label, in plain terms: bone marrow mononuclear cells depleted of CD138+ plasma/myeloma cells by negative magnetic selection. Rearrangement joined TRBV19 to TRBJ1-1, and the D gene may be TRBD1, 6 bases matching. This clonotype originated in a donor over 35 with multiple myeloma. CDR3 protein: CASSRQAGNTEAFF. The DNA sequence is as follows: TGTGCCAGTAGTAGACAGGCGGGGAACACTGAAGCTTTCTTT.